One T cell receptor beta chain is described in this entry. The sample holds a few counts of this clone. Its cognate antigen has yet to be identified. No base-level quality is on record; no much larger clone is a single base apart. These data are taken from a study of CD8+ T cells in alopecia areata (dated 2018 in TCRdb). Background on the whole study: The treated patients, all with moderate-to-severe alopecia areata, were enrolled in an open-label pilot trial of oral tofacitinib given at 5 to 10 mg twice daily. Human TCRbeta sequencing covered scalp tissue and sorted CD4+ and CD8+ peripheral blood T cells from patchy and totalis/universalis alopecia areata patients and healthy controls. Patients stayed on tofacitinib for 6 to 18 months and then had 6 months of follow-up off drug so that delayed response and recurrence could be assessed. High-throughput TCRbeta sequencing was used to examine T cell clonal expansion in alopecia areata in both the C3H/HeJ mouse model and human patients. Biopsies were taken from tofacitinib-treated patients at baseline and again at 4 and 24 weeks into treatment, and several of those patients also had a later scalp biopsy. RNA was obtained with the PAXgene miRNA kit for fixed scalp, the miRNeasy kit for PBMCs, and the RNeasy kit for mouse skin. Amplification of TCRbeta CDR3 regions was done by immunoSEQ multiplex PCR using 35 Vbeta forward primers and 13 Jbeta reverse primers. Scalp clonality was compared among normal scalp (n=4), patchy alopecia areata scalp (n=8), and alopecia totalis/universalis scalp (n=8).

The method behind the library was the immunoSEQ multiplex PCR assay. To provide template for TCR sequencing, every sample had RNA extracted and reverse transcribed into cDNA. First-strand cDNA was synthesized with SuperScript III using a 2:1 mix of oligo-dT and random hexamers. A synthetic immune receptor repertoire was used to measure amplification bias, and any remaining bias was corrected computationally. The published analysis was carried out like this. Raw reads were preprocessed for error removal, and CDR3 was defined according to IMGT conventions as running from the conserved cysteine to phenylalanine. Clonality was computed as 1 minus the Shannon entropy, with the entropy normalized by log2 of the number of productive unique TCRs. Whether scalp clones were CD4 or CD8 was inferred by matching scalp TCRbeta sequences against CD4 and CD8 repertoires sorted from blood. TCRdb stores this immuneACCESS table with in-frame sequences only. Part of the clones is absent; in the studies checked, under half of the shortfall reflects unresolved V genes, and no reason is known for the rest. From that table come the V and J calls and clone size; the DNA was used to work out D and trimming. Recorded for this sample are some 9,800 clones; around 67% of them occurred a single time. The ten largest make up over 12% of the sample.

Cut back by 0 bases and 4 bases, the V and J ends lie 29 bases apart. For CDR1 and CDR2, the germline V gene (reference sequence) lists SGHNT and YYREEE. The CDR3 spans 20 residues, from the cysteine through the phenylalanine. The sequence is cut down to CDR3 DNA, 60 bases in frame from base 1. Lesional scalp punch biopsies and peripheral blood were obtained from alopecia areata patients. Human scalp biopsies went straight into PAXgene tissue containers for immediate fixation. What the work shows at the level of the full study, not this receptor alone: Higher clonality and more expanded CD8+ clones were observed in lesional scalp than in normal scalp, particularly in alopecia totalis/universalis, a finding suggestive of antigenic drive. Shared TCR sequences between patients were less evident than in mice, which may be partly attributable to HLA diversity in the patient population. Unlike mouse skin, which is dominated by gammadelta T cells, normal human skin has resident alphabeta T cells that are also sequenced, and this complicates analysis of the scalp TCR repertoire.

Sequencing was performed on skin. In this chain, TRBV5-4 is recombined with TRBJ2-7; the D segment could be TRBD1, given 5 matching bases. The origin of this receptor is a human donor with alopecia areata. Read as DNA, the sequence is TGTGCCAGCAGCTTGGGACTGGGGATCAGCGCTCCGGGCCAGGGATACGAGCAGTACTTC. It specifies CASSLGLGISAPGQGYEQYF.